Below are 6 T cell receptor beta chains sequenced from a single sample in a study of T cell responses to AZD1222 COVID-19 vaccine. Only in-frame clones appear in the TCRdb table, and some are missing; sequencing was by immunoSEQ multiplex PCR. Here the sample spans roughly 130,000 clones, 85% to 95% being singletons. The sequencing here drew on peripheral blood, taken on day 0 of AZD1222 vaccination. The receptor set was obtained from an adult in good health.

This chain links TRBV27 with TRBJ1-6; D is undetermined. The germline V and J ends were trimmed by 0 bases and 16 bases, with 25 bases remaining between them. The CDR3 length is 17 residues. Germline CDR1 MNHEY, CDR2 SMNVEV (reference sequence). The CDR3 coding sequence is TGTGCCAGCAGTTTATCTACCCGCATGATTCGGGTACAACCGCTCCACTTT. Translation: CASSLSTRMIRVQPLHF.

This clone was observed a few times. CDR3 loop: CASSLQTGASLGEQYF. CDR3 nucleotide sequence: TGCGCCAGCAGCCTCCAGACAGGGGCGAGTTTGGGCGAGCAGTACTTC. The chain couples TRBV5-1 to TRBJ2-7, with 8 bases matching TRBD1. The CDR3 loop spans 16 amino acids. J gave up 6 bases and V 4 bases, and 15 bases lay outside the gene matches. CDR1 SGHRS and CDR2 YFSETQ come from the germline V gene. Looking up the rest from reference TRBV5-1 and TRBJ2-7 gives the full variable domain: KAGVTQTPRYLIKTRGQQVTLSCSPISGHRSVSWYQQTPGQGLQFLFEYFSETQRNKGNFPGRFSGRQFSNSRSEMNVSTLELGDSALYLCASSLQTGASLGEQYFGPGTRLTVT.

The chain employs TRBV15 and TRBJ1-1; possible D gene TRBD1, 6 bases. Germline lookup yields CDR1 LNHNV and CDR2 YYDKDF (reference sequence). This CDR3 comprises 13 residues. Between the trimmed V and J ends, which lost 5 bases and 5 bases, there was a span of 12 bases. The CDR3 DNA reads TGTGCCACCAGCTTTTTCAGGGGTACTGAAGCTTTCTTT. It translates to CATSFFRGTEAFF.

This clone was counted once. The genes are TRBV25-1 and TRBJ2-5, with D possibly TRBD2 on 6 matching bases. Trimming took off 4 bases at V and 5 bases at J, with 17 bases between the two ends. This CDR3 is 15 amino acids long. In germline, CDR1 is MGHDK, CDR2 SYGVNS. CDR3 sequence (DNA): TGTGCCAGCAGTGTCCTGGCGGGAATGGGGGAGACCCAGTACTTC. As protein: CASSVLAGMGETQYF.

V is TRBV6-5 and J is TRBJ2-5; 9 bases fit TRBD2. Germline V CDR1 and CDR2: MNHEY, SVGAGI. The CDR3 consists of 14 residues. Trimming removed 6 bases from V and 3 bases from J; junction bases left unmatched: 5. CDR3 sequence: CASRVAGVEETQYF. In DNA form, the CDR3 reads TGTGCCAGCAGAGTAGCGGGAGTAGAAGAGACCCAGTACTTC.

The rearrangement links TRBV6-1 to TRBJ1-1; D ambiguous. The CDR3 extends over 14 amino acids. With 3 bases removed from V and 6 bases from J, the gap between germline ends came to 14 bases. Germline values: CDR1 MNHNS, CDR2 SASEGT. CDR3 in DNA: TGTGCCAGCAGTGACGGGGAGGAGAGGGCTGAAGCTTTCTTT. Residues: CASSDGEERAEAFF.